This TCR beta chain was found in a study of cytomegalovirus exposure and HLA in healthy donors. Study-wide points: Data from an earlier analysis indicated that most TCR beta V segments were productive either about 90% or about 30% of the time. One variant, a missense change in DCLRE1C, was linked in a later analysis to TCR beta V- and J-gene trimming. Among the sequence variants, a highly shared cluster was likely an artifact of sequencing. In a later analysis, the majority of CMV-associated beta chains seemingly showed HLA restriction.

About this clone itself: Antigen specificity is unknown.

This PCR relied on a set of 60 Vbeta primers and 13 Jbeta primers. The repertoire was sequenced with immunoSEQ multiplex PCR; TCRdb's copy has only in-frame clones and lacks some. This table holds around 220,000 clones, about 74% found once. Sequencing was performed on PBMCs. The clonotype originates from a middle-aged man in good health and CMV-seronegative.

In DNA form, the CDR3 reads TGTGCCAGCAGCACTCGACAGATTACGAACACCGGGGAGCTGTTTTTT. Its translation is CASSTRQITNTGELFF. The V call is TRBV7-2, the J call TRBJ2-2, with a tentative D call TRBD1 (5 bases). V gave up 5 bases and J gave up 0 bases, with 13 bases separating them. This CDR3 is 16 amino acids long. In germline, CDR1 is SGHTA, CDR2 FQGNSA.